These T cell receptor beta chains were read from a single sample in a study of T cells after yellow fever vaccination. TCRdb used MiXCR to reprocess the 5' RACE reads, holding one entry per CDR3 protein. In the table there are some 400,000 distinct CDR3 sequences, around a sixth of which are singletons. The sample in question was PBMCs, obtained before the yellow fever booster vaccination. These receptors originate from a man in his late teens or twenties who received the YFV17D yellow fever vaccine. Each CDR3 is given with its conserved first and last residue.

CDR3	V	J
CASSGPGRGGYTF	TRBV4-1	TRBJ1-2
CASSSKIDRAAPSQPQHF	TRBV5-5	TRBJ1-5
CASSQDYGGTEAFF	TRBV4-1	TRBJ1-1
CASSLGPGVDGYTF	TRBV7-2	TRBJ1-2
CASSLDWASSYEQYF	TRBV7-2	TRBJ2-7
CASSARDRGYEQYF	TRBV7-2	TRBJ2-7
CASSSNIGTEAFF	TRBV7-2	TRBJ1-1
CASTPPGKTEAFF	TRBV5-1	TRBJ1-1
CASSLFLGGNQPHHF	TRBV7-2	TRBJ1-5
CASSYSSGGKRDEQFF	TRBV6-5	TRBJ2-1
CAISESRRGSYGYTF	TRBV10-3	TRBJ1-2
CASSPESGGAFQETQYF	TRBV4-1	TRBJ2-5
CASSYEAGGSGNEQFF	TRBV6-5	TRBJ2-1
CASTSNPRTFNTGELFF	TRBV9	TRBJ2-2
CASSLTGRGETQYF	TRBV7-9	TRBJ2-5
CASSHGLGERETQYF	TRBV4-2	TRBJ2-5
CASSGRGLWEQYF	TRBV28	TRBJ2-7
CASSLVSGANYGYTF	TRBV7-2	TRBJ1-2
CASRSQGDGETQYF	TRBV5-6	TRBJ2-5
CASSWGDRNYEQYF	TRBV5-4	TRBJ2-7
CASSSRGISYNEQFF	TRBV7-9	TRBJ2-1
CASSLTGTNTEAFF	TRBV9	TRBJ1-1
CASSQGQGRGEKLFF	TRBV4-1	TRBJ1-4
CASSQDFGSGTGERNTEAFF	TRBV14	TRBJ1-1
CASSYDAYGQPQHF	TRBV6-2/TRBV6-3	TRBJ1-5
CASNDRTGGYEQYF	TRBV5-1	TRBJ2-7
CASSGWTGHTEAFF	TRBV7-9	TRBJ1-1
CSGGLNTEAFF	TRBV29-1	TRBJ1-1
CASSRGGVSNTEAFF	TRBV7-2	TRBJ1-1
CASSYSGQRWNQPQHF	TRBV6-2/TRBV6-3	TRBJ1-5
CATSDFAGTDTQYF	TRBV24-1	TRBJ2-3
CASSQASSSYNEQFF	TRBV3-1	TRBJ2-1
CASSLTVGGGSYNEQFF	TRBV19	TRBJ2-1
CASSSSAGFRGGYTF	TRBV3-1	TRBJ1-2
CASSPGSKETQYF	TRBV7-2	TRBJ2-5
CASSAGARGNTGELFF	TRBV7-7	TRBJ2-2
CATARASTDTQYF	TRBV4-3	TRBJ2-3
CASSRRQGGTDTQYF	TRBV7-9	TRBJ2-3
CASSERNRADGYTF	TRBV6-4	TRBJ1-2
CASSQLSGGSGNTIYF	TRBV4-3	TRBJ1-3
CASSGSIDRTTDTQYF	TRBV7-2	TRBJ2-3
CASSYSTLYEQYF	TRBV6-6	TRBJ2-7
CASSQVNIVSYNEQFF	TRBV4-1	TRBJ2-1
CASRRGGPNTGELFF	TRBV5-1	TRBJ2-2
CATWTGDTGNTIYF	TRBV28	TRBJ1-3
CASSESVRGFYGYTF	TRBV10-2	TRBJ1-2
CASGSRDRGLYNEQFF	TRBV6-1	TRBJ2-1
CASSLGTGSGNTIYF	TRBV5-1	TRBJ1-3
CSVGTRTDQPQHF	TRBV29-1	TRBJ1-5
CASTFPETGEVHEQYF	TRBV12-3/TRBV12-4	TRBJ2-7
CASSSTDRATYEQYF	TRBV12-3/TRBV12-4	TRBJ2-7
CASSSMDSDYQPQHF	TRBV6-2/TRBV6-3	TRBJ1-5
CASSLAGGQMNEQFF	TRBV18	TRBJ2-1
CASSYSSNEQFF	TRBV6-5	TRBJ2-1
CASRRSRGGLGETQYF	TRBV7-8	TRBJ2-5
CASGGGGSGANVLTF	TRBV6-5	TRBJ2-6
CSARDLEGKGYGYTF	TRBV20-1	TRBJ1-2
CASSGTGRVTEAFF	TRBV12-3/TRBV12-4	TRBJ1-1
CASSASGANTGELFF	TRBV5-1	TRBJ2-2